This entry is about one T cell receptor beta chain. The antigen is not known. The sample is drawn from a study of T cell responses to AZD1222 COVID-19 vaccine. Whole-study results and caveats: Spike-specific TCR breadth and depth were elevated following two AZD1222 doses. Repertoire collection took place solely once the T cell response had peaked. White British people made up most donors, females outnumbered males, and clonal diversity was possibly underestimated. Vaccine-associated CD4 TCRs ranged over spike, dominating at 160-218 and 743-854.

Here immunoSEQ multiplex PCR was the method, and the copy in TCRdb shows in-frame clones only, minus some. The repertoire holds tens of thousands of clones, about 91% seen once, with approximately 8.6% in the top ten. The germline V gene has CDR1 MNHEY and CDR2 SVGEGT. V was cut by 5 bases and J by 3 bases, with 13 bases left in between. The CDR3 sequence is 15 residues long. The clonotype originates from an adult who received the AZD1222 COVID-19 vaccine. The source material was peripheral blood, sampled 28 days after the second AZD1222 dose. The chain employs TRBV6-2 or TRBV6-3 and TRBJ1-4, with D perhaps matching TRBD1 (6 bases). CDR3 nucleotides: TGTGCCAGCAGTGCCCGACGGGGGCCTAATGAAAAACTGTTTTTT. This gives the protein CASSARRGPNEKLFF.